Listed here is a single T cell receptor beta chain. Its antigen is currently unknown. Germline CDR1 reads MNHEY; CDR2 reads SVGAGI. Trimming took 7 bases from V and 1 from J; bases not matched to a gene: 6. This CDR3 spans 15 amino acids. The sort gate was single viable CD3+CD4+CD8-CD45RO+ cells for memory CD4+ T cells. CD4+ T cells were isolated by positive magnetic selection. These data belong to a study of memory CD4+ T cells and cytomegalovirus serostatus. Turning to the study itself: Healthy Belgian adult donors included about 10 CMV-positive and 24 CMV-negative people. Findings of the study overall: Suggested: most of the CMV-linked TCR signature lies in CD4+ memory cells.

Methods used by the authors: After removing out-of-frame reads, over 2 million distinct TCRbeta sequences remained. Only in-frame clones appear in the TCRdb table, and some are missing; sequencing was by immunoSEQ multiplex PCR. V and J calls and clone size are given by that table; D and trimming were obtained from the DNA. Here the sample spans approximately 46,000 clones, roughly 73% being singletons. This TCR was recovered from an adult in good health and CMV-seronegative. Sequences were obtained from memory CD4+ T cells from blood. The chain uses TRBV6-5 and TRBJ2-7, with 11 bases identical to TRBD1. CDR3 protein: CASNDRDRGSYEQYF. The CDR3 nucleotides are TGTGCCAGCAACGACCGGGACAGGGGGTCCTACGAGCAGTACTTC.